The clone carrying this T cell receptor beta chain was recorded a few times. The target antigen is unknown. 5'RACE with constant-segment primers built TCRalpha and TCRbeta cDNA libraries with UMIs. TCRdb reprocessed the 5' RACE reads with MiXCR, giving one entry per CDR3 protein. This sample has roughly 150,000 distinct CDR3 sequences, with about 14% found just once. This sample was taken from a study of T-cell memory formation after mild COVID-19. Study-wide background: Largely donor-specific sequence clusters came from a couple of donors.

General observations from the study: Among clones peaking at day 37 in the second wave, SARS-CoV-2 specificity remained unconfirmed.

V dropped 4 bases and J dropped 2 bases, with 9 bases sitting between them. Germline V gene sequence: CDR1 SNHLY, CDR2 FYNNEI. CDR3 size: 14 residues. The sequenced material came from PBMCs or a T cell subset sorted from them (not recorded which). The chain has TRBV2 and TRBJ2-1; D is ambiguous. The sequence was obtained from an adult woman who had mild COVID-19 (a few samples of this study predate the infection). Cell type and time point are not known. The CDR3 region is CASSGRNTYNEQFF. CDR3 DNA: TGTGCCAGCAGTGGGCGGAACACCTACAATGAGCAGTTCTTC.